Shown below are 11 T cell receptor beta chains from a single sample sequenced in a study of CD4+ T cells in melanoma. The repertoire was sequenced with immunoSEQ multiplex PCR; TCRdb's copy has only in-frame clones and lacks some. The sample lists 13,000 or so clones, roughly 70% occurring once. Material for sequencing was cells from a culture (not recorded whether cultured in vitro). All receptors derive from a human donor with melanoma.

The CDR3 protein is CASSFDGRGPTRASYEQYF. CDR3 nucleotides: TGCGCCAGCAGCTTCGATGGCAGGGGGCCAACAAGAGCGTCCTACGAGCAGTACTTC. The chain recombines TRBV5-1 with TRBJ2-7; 8 bases are shared with TRBD1. This CDR3 spans 19 amino acids. The V segment lost 2 bases and the J segment 1 base; nucleotides outside the gene matches: 17. Germline CDR1 is SGHRS and CDR2 is YFSETQ.

The sample holds a few counts of this clone. J is TRBJ1-6 and V is TRBV7-3; D perhaps matches TRBD1 (6 bases). The CDR3 has 14 amino acids. With 2 bases removed from V and 10 bases from J, the gap between germline ends came to 12 bases. CDR1 is SGHTA and CDR2 is FQGTGA in the germline V gene. The CDR3 here is CASSLQGKGSPLHF. For the CDR3, the DNA is TGTGCCAGCAGCTTACAGGGGAAAGGGTCACCCCTCCACTTT. Full variable domain (rest looked up from reference TRBV7-3 and TRBJ1-6): GAGVSQTPSNKVTEKGKYVELRCDPISGHTALYWYRQSLGQGPEFLIYFQGTGAADDSGLPNDRFFAVRPEGSVSTLKIQRTERGDSAVYLCASSLQGKGSPLHFGNGTRLTVT.

The chain links TRBV2 to TRBJ1-2, with 9 positions matching TRBD1. The V gene end was trimmed by 5 bases and the J gene end by 4 bases; junction bases not matched to a gene: 5. Germline V gene data show CDR1 as SNHLY and CDR2 as FYNNEI. The CDR3 covers 14 residues. DNA for the CDR3: TGTGCCAGCAGTAGGTCGGACAGGGGCTATGGCTACACCTTC. Translating gives CASSRSDRGYGYTF.

The V and J genes are TRBV7-2 and TRBJ2-7; a possible D gene is TRBD2 (7 bases). Trimming shortened V by 5 bases and J by 2 bases, and 16 bases separated the two germline ends. Germline V gene data show CDR1 as SGHTA and CDR2 as FQGNSA. CDR3 length: 15 residues. The CDR3 is CASSRRGGTAYEQYF. In nucleotides, the CDR3 is TGTGCCAGCAGCCGGCGCGGGGGCACAGCCTACGAGCAGTACTTC.

This clone appeared once. The chain joins TRBV21-1 to TRBJ1-1. TRBV21-1 has pseudogene status. CDR3 length: 13 residues. In DNA form, the CDR3 reads TGTGCCAGCAGCAAAGACCTGAACACTGAAGCTTTCTTT. Translation: CASSKDLNTEAFF.

J is TRBJ1-3 and V is TRBV6-5; D gene uncertain. The CDR3 loop spans 15 amino acids. The V gene lost 2 bases and the J gene lost 0 bases, with 8 bases spanning the gap. Germline V gives CDR1 MNHEY, CDR2 SVGAGI. The CDR3 spells CASSYAGVSGNTIYF. CDR3 nucleotides: TGTGCCAGCAGTTACGCGGGTGTCTCTGGAAACACCATATATTTT.

This sequence joins TRBV6-6 and TRBJ1-1; TRBD1 matches 7 bases. The CDR3 covers 15 residues. The germline gives CDR1 MNHNY, CDR2 SVGAGI (reference sequence). The V segment lost 0 bases and the J segment 5 bases; nucleotides outside the gene matches: 6. The CDR3 protein is CASSYSPKGATEAFF. CDR3 DNA: TGTGCCAGCAGTTACTCCCCGAAGGGGGCAACTGAAGCTTTCTTT.

The chain has TRBV23-1 and TRBJ1-5; TRBD1 matches at 7 bases. TRBV23-1 is marked as an open reading frame, function uncertain. The CDR3 spans 19 residues. With 0 bases clipped from V and 4 bases from J, the junction kept 15 bases outside the gene matches. In nucleotides, the CDR3 is TGCGCCAGCAGTCAATCGACCCGGGACAGCTTTCCTAAAAATCAGCCCCAGCATTTT. This encodes CASSQSTRDSFPKNQPQHF.

The chain combines TRBV7-8 with TRBJ1-3; D remains ambiguous. Trimming took off 5 bases at V and 1 base at J, with 9 bases between the two ends. Per the germline V gene, CDR1 is SGHVS and CDR2 is FQNEAQ. This CDR3 region has 14 residues. CDR3 in DNA: TGTGCCAGCAGCCCGATCAGATCTGGAAACACCATATATTTT. Protein: CASSPIRSGNTIYF. The whole variable domain, filled in from reference TRBV7-8 and TRBJ1-3, reads GAGVSQSPRYKVAKRGQDVALRCDPISGHVSLFWYQQALGQGPEFLTYFQNEAQLDKSGLPSDRFFAERPEGSVSTLKIQRTQQEDSAVYLCASSPIRSGNTIYFGEGSWLTVV.

Points on this clone: The junction departs from germline at one end; a sequencing error may be responsible. V is TRBV7-7 and J is TRBJ2-1; weak D call: TRBD1 (5 bases). This CDR3 region has 14 residues. Germline values: CDR1 SSHAT, CDR2 FNYEAQ (reference sequence). Here the CDR3 DNA reads TGTGCTAGCAGTAAAGGTCAGGGAACGTCTGAGCAGTTCTTC. Protein product: CASSKGQGTSEQFF.

The chain recombines TRBV7-9 with TRBJ1-6, with D hard to call. The CDR3 covers 16 residues. Germline CDR1 SEHNR, CDR2 FQNEAQ (reference sequence). V was cut by 4 bases and J by 7 bases, with 17 bases left in between. CDR3: CASSSLRGGRNSPLHF. Written as DNA, the CDR3 is TGTGCCAGCAGCTCTTTGCGAGGTGGGCGGAATTCACCCCTCCACTTT.